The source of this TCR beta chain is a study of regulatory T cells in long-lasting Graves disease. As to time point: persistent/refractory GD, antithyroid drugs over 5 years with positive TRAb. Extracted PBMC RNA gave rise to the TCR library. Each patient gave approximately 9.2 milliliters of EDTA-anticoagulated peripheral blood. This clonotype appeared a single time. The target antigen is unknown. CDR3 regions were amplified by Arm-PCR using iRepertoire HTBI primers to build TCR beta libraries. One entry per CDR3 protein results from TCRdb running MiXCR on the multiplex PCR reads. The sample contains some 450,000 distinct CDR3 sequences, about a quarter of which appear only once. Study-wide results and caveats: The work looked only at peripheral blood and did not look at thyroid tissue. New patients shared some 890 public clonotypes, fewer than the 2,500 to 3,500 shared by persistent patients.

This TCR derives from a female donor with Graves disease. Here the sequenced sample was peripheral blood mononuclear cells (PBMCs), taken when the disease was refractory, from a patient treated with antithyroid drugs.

CDR3 sequence reads: CSARVIGDSNQPQHF. CDR3 DNA sequence: TGCAGTGCTAGGGTGATAGGGGATAGCAATCAGCCCCAGCATTTT. The chain is built from TRBV20-1 and TRBJ1-5, with D maybe TRBD1 (5 bases). This CDR3 has 15 residues. Germline V CDR1 and CDR2: DFQATT, SNEGSKA (reference sequence). V was shortened by 3 bases and J by 0 bases, with 12 bases between the two germline ends.